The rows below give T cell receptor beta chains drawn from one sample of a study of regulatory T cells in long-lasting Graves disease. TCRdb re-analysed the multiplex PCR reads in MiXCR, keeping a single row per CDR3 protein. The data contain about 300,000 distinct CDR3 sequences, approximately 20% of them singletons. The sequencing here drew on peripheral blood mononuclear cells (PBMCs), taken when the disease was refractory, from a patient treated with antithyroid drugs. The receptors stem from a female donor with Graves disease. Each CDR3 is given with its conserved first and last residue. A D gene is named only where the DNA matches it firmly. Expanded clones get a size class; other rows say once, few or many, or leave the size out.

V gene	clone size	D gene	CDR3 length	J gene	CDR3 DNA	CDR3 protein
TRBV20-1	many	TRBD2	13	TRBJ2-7	TGCAGTGCTATAGGACTAGTTTCCTACGAGCAGTACTTC	CSAIGLVSYEQYF
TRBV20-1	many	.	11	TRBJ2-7	TGCAGTGCTATCTCTCGGTACGAGCAGTACTTC	CSAISRYEQYF
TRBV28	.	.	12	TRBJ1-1	TGTGCCAGCAGTTTCCAGGGCAGGGGCGCTTTCTTT	CASSFQGRGAFF
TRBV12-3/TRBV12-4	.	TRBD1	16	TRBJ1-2	TGTGCCAGCAGTACTGGGACAGGATACGGCCGATATGGCTACACCTTC	CASSTGTGYGRYGYTF
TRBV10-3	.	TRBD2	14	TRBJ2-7	TGTGCCATCAGTAAGAGCGGGAAATCCTACGAGCAGTACTTC	CAISKSGKSYEQYF
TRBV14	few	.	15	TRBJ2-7	TGTGCCAGCAATAGGGGGGACAGCAGCTCCTACGAGCAGTACTTC	CASNRGDSSSYEQYF
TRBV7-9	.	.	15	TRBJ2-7	TGTGCCAGCAGCTTAGATCAGGGGGGATCCTACGAGCAGTACTTC	CASSLDQGGSYEQYF
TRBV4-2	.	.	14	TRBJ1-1	TGTGCCAGCAGCCAAGATGGTAACGTAATTATGGCTTTCTTT	CASSQDGNVIMAFF
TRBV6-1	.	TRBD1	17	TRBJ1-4	TGTGCCAGCAGTGTCCCCCGGGGGGACAGGGCAAGCGAAAAACTGTCTTTT	CASSVPRGDRASEKLSF
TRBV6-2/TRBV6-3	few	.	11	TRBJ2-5	TGTGCCAGCAGTTATTTTACCGCCCAGTACTTC	CASSYFTAQYF
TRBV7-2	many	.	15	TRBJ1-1	TGTGCCAGCAGCTTAGCATCGTGGGGGAGGACTGAAGCTTTCTTT	CASSLASWGRTEAFF
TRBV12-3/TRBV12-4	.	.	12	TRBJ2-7	TGTGCCAGCAGTGTCAACTCCTACGAGCAGTACTTC	CASSVNSYEQYF
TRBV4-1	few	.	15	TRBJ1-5	TGCGCCAGCAGCCAAAATGAACAGGGAGGTCTGCCCCAGCATTTT	CASSQNEQGGLPQHF
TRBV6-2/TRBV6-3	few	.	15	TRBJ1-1	TGTGCCAGCAGTTACTCGATGACGGCGAACACTGAAGCTTTCTTT	CASSYSMTANTEAFF
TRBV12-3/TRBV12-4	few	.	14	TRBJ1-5	TGTGCCAGCAGTTTCAGAAGGGATGGCCAGCCCCAGCATTTT	CASSFRRDGQPQHF
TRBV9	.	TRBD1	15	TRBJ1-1	TGTGCCAGCAGCTCGATTCGACAGGGGTCGACTGAAGCTTTCTTT	CASSSIRQGSTEAFF
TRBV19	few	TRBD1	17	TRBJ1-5	TGTGCCAGCCGCCGGGACAGGGGGCAGGGTAGCAATCAGCCCCAGCATTTT	CASRRDRGQGSNQPQHF
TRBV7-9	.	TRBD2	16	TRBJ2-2	TGTGCCAGCAGCCACCCACTAGCGGGAAACACCGGGGAGCTGTTTTTT	CASSHPLAGNTGELFF
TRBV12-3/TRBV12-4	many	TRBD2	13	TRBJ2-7	TGTGCCAGCGGAGTAACTCGGGGGGGGGAGCAGTACTTC	CASGVTRGGEQYF
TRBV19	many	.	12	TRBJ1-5	TGTGCCAGTAGTAGCCCCAGAAAGCCCCAGCATTTT	CASSSPRKPQHF
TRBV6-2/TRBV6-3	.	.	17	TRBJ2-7	TGTGCCAGCAGTTACCTTTCTGGGACCCAAAGCTCCTACGAGCAGTACTTC	CASSYLSGTQSSYEQYF
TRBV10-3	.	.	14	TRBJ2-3	TGTGCCATCATGGACGGATCTAGCACAGATACGCAGTATTTT	CAIMDGSSTDTQYF
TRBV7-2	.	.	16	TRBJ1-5	TGTGCCAGCAGCCTTATGGAGCCATATAGCAATCAGCCCCAGCATTTT	CASSLMEPYSNQPQHF
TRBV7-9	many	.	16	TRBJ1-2	TGTGCCAGCACCGTAGGTGATTCGAGCGAAAACTATGGCTACACCTTC	CASTVGDSSENYGYTF
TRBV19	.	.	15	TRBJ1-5	TGTGCCAGTAGTATTTTAGCAGGGATCAATCAGCCCCAGCATTTT	CASSILAGINQPQHF
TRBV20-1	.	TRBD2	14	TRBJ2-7	TGCAGTGTATCAGGCCGGTGGCGGGAGGACGAGATGTACTTC	CSVSGRWREDEMYF
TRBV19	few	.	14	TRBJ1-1	TGTGCCAGTAGTATCAATGGTCGGGGGACTGAAGCTTTCTTT	CASSINGRGTEAFF
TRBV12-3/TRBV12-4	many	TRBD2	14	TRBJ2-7	TGTGCCAGCAGTTTAAGCGGGAGTGACTACGAGCAGTACTTC	CASSLSGSDYEQYF
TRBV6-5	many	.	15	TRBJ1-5	TGTGCCAGCAGTTTCAGGAAGGGAAGCAATCAGCCCCAGCATTTT	CASSFRKGSNQPQHF
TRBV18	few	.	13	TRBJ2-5	TGTGCCAGCTCACCAGCTAGCGAGGAGACCCAGTACTTC	CASSPASEETQYF
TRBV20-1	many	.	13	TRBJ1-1	TGCAGTGCTACTGACAGGCTGAACACTGAAGCTTTCTTT	CSATDRLNTEAFF